The present T cell receptor (beta chain) was sequenced within a study of spatial heterogeneity in lung cancer. Whole-study context: Detection consistently yielded more beta chains than alpha chains.

The time point denotes: sample taken at primary tumor resection. The sequenced material consisted of unsorted whole RNA from tumor, nontumor lung or frozen PBMC. This clonotype came up a few times. One entry per CDR3 protein results from TCRdb running MiXCR on the 5' RACE reads. The sample records 85,000 to 100,000 distinct CDR3 sequences, approximately 12% being singletons. CDR1 is SNHLY and CDR2 is FYNNEI in the germline V gene. The CDR3 spans 15 residues. After removal of 4 bases from V and 1 base from J, the junction contained 5 bases not matched to a gene. The sequences come from PBMCs, collected at surgery. This chain joins TRBV2 and TRBJ2-3; TRBD2 matches 7 bases. This TCR came from a male donor with early-stage non-small cell lung cancer. The CDR3 sequence: CASSGRSGGTDTQYF. CDR3 nucleotides: TGTGCCAGCAGTGGAAGAAGCGGGGGCACAGATACGCAGTATTTT. Based on the CDR3 plus reference TRBV2 and TRBJ2-3, the full variable domain is EPEVTQTPSHQVTQMGQEVILRCVPISNHLYFYWYRQILGQKVEFLVSFYNNEISEKSEIFDDQFSVERPDGSNFTLKIRSTKLEDSAMYFCASSGRSGGTDTQYFGPGTRLTVL.